This is a list of T cell receptor beta chains from one sample in a study of CD8 T cells in Susac syndrome. TCRdb itself ran the immunoSEQ multiplex PCR reads through MiXCR, one entry per CDR3 protein. The profile shows about 190,000 distinct CDR3 sequences, approximately 94% of them singletons. Sequencing was done on a sample of CD4+ T cells from PBMCs. The receptors come from a human donor with Susac syndrome. The CDR3 runs from the conserved cysteine through the conserved F or W. The order of the fields is D gene, V gene, clone size, J gene, CDR3 DNA, CDR3 protein. D genes are given only for firm matches. Clone sizes are given selectively: once, few, many, or a class where the clone is expanded.

d_call: .
v_call: TRBV6-5
clone_size: .
j_call: TRBJ1-1
cdr3_nt: TGTGCCAGCAGTTACACTGGAGGAGGGAACACTGAAGCTTTCTTT
cdr3_aa: CASSYTGGGNTEAFF

d_call: TRBD1
v_call: TRBV20-1
clone_size: once
j_call: TRBJ1-6
cdr3_nt: TGCAGTACCTACACTCACAGGGGGAATAATTCACCCCTCCACTTT
cdr3_aa: CSTYTHRGNNSPLHF

d_call: .
v_call: TRBV4-2
clone_size: .
j_call: TRBJ1-5
cdr3_nt: TGTGCCAGCAGCCAAGATCGTGGGCAGGACTTCGGTCAGCCCCAGCATTTT
cdr3_aa: CASSQDRGQDFGQPQHF

d_call: .
v_call: TRBV20-1
clone_size: few
j_call: TRBJ1-5
cdr3_nt: TGCAGTGCTCCTGGGGGCGGTAGCAATCAGCCCCAGCATTTT
cdr3_aa: CSAPGGGSNQPQHF

d_call: .
v_call: TRBV4-2
clone_size: .
j_call: TRBJ1-1
cdr3_nt: TGTGCCAGCAGCCCACAAGGACAGATGAACACTGAAGCTTTCTTT
cdr3_aa: CASSPQGQMNTEAFF

d_call: .
v_call: TRBV7-2
clone_size: .
j_call: TRBJ2-1
cdr3_nt: TGTGCCAGCAGGGACAGAGGACAGAGCTCCTACAATGAGCAGTTCTTC
cdr3_aa: CASRDRGQSSYNEQFF

d_call: .
v_call: TRBV6-1
clone_size: .
j_call: TRBJ2-6
cdr3_nt: TGTGCCAGCAGTCGAGGCGGGTTCTCTGGGGCCAACGTCCTGACTTTC
cdr3_aa: CASSRGGFSGANVLTF

d_call: .
v_call: TRBV27
clone_size: .
j_call: TRBJ2-3
cdr3_nt: TGTGCCAGCAGGGGGGACACAGATACGCAGTATTTT
cdr3_aa: CASRGDTDTQYF

d_call: .
v_call: TRBV23-1
clone_size: .
j_call: TRBJ1-6
cdr3_nt: TGCGCCAGCCTTAAACAGAATAATTCACCCCTCCACTTT
cdr3_aa: CASLKQNNSPLHF

d_call: TRBD1
v_call: TRBV15
clone_size: once
j_call: TRBJ1-6
cdr3_nt: TGTGCCACCAGCAGAGAGGGACAGGGGAATTCACCCCTCCACTTT
cdr3_aa: CATSREGQGNSPLHF

d_call: .
v_call: TRBV19
clone_size: .
j_call: TRBJ1-5
cdr3_nt: TGTGCCAGTAGTATAACCGACAGCCACAATCAGCCCCAGCATTTT
cdr3_aa: CASSITDSHNQPQHF

d_call: .
v_call: TRBV5-1
clone_size: once
j_call: TRBJ1-5
cdr3_nt: TGCGCCAGCAGCCCGGGGGACAAGAATCAGCCCCAGCATTTT
cdr3_aa: CASSPGDKNQPQHF

d_call: TRBD2
v_call: TRBV9
clone_size: .
j_call: TRBJ2-3
cdr3_nt: TGTGCCAGCAGCCTCCGGACTAGCGGGGGGCCGTGGGATACGCAGTATTTT
cdr3_aa: CASSLRTSGGPWDTQYF

d_call: .
v_call: TRBV29-1
clone_size: .
j_call: TRBJ1-1
cdr3_nt: TGCAGCCCCCCGGGCAGCATGAACACTGAAGCTTTCTTT
cdr3_aa: CSPPGSMNTEAFF

d_call: TRBD2
v_call: TRBV12-3/TRBV12-4
clone_size: .
j_call: TRBJ2-1
cdr3_nt: TGTGCCAGCAGTTTAGCGGGGGGGATAAATGAGCAGTTCTTC
cdr3_aa: CASSLAGGINEQFF

d_call: TRBD1
v_call: TRBV7-8
clone_size: many
j_call: TRBJ2-1
cdr3_nt: TGTGCCAGCAGCCTAGGGGGCATAGGGGAGCAGTTCTTC
cdr3_aa: CASSLGGIGEQFF

d_call: .
v_call: TRBV15
clone_size: .
j_call: TRBJ2-5
cdr3_nt: TGTGCCACCAGCAGAGGGGACCAAGAGACCCAGTACTTC
cdr3_aa: CATSRGDQETQYF

d_call: TRBD2
v_call: TRBV30
clone_size: .
j_call: TRBJ2-5
cdr3_nt: TGTGCCTGGAGTAACCCAGGGACTACCCAAGAGACCCAGTACTTC
cdr3_aa: CAWSNPGTTQETQYF

d_call: TRBD1
v_call: TRBV3-1
clone_size: .
j_call: TRBJ1-6
cdr3_nt: TGTGCCAGCAGCCAATCGGTGGGACAGGGTAATTCACCCCTCCACTTT
cdr3_aa: CASSQSVGQGNSPLHF

d_call: TRBD2
v_call: TRBV11-2
clone_size: .
j_call: TRBJ2-7
cdr3_nt: TGTGCCAGCAGCCGAACTAGCGGGGGGACCCTAACCTACGAGCAGTACTTC
cdr3_aa: CASSRTSGGTLTYEQYF

d_call: .
v_call: TRBV19
clone_size: .
j_call: TRBJ2-5
cdr3_nt: TGTGCCAGTAGTTGGACCACCCAAGAGACCCAGTACTTC
cdr3_aa: CASSWTTQETQYF

d_call: TRBD1
v_call: TRBV2
clone_size: .
j_call: TRBJ1-6
cdr3_nt: TGTGCCGGACAAACAGGGGTCTATAATTCACCCCTCCACTTT
cdr3_aa: CAGQTGVYNSPLHF

d_call: TRBD1
v_call: TRBV5-4
clone_size: .
j_call: TRBJ2-5
cdr3_nt: TGTGCCAGCAGCTTGGGGCAGGGGGCGTCTGAAGAGACCCAGTACTTC
cdr3_aa: CASSLGQGASEETQYF

d_call: TRBD1
v_call: TRBV25-1
clone_size: .
j_call: TRBJ1-2
cdr3_nt: TGTGCCAGGACCGGGACAGCGAGCTATGGCTACACCTTC
cdr3_aa: CARTGTASYGYTF

d_call: TRBD1
v_call: TRBV10-3
clone_size: .
j_call: TRBJ2-7
cdr3_nt: TGTGCCATCAGTGAGTCGGGACAGACCTCCTACGAGCAGTACTTC
cdr3_aa: CAISESGQTSYEQYF

d_call: TRBD1
v_call: TRBV30
clone_size: .
j_call: TRBJ2-5
cdr3_nt: TGTGCCTGGGGGGGACAGGGGATAGAGACCCAGTACTTC
cdr3_aa: CAWGGQGIETQYF

d_call: .
v_call: TRBV4-3
clone_size: once
j_call: TRBJ2-2
cdr3_nt: TGCGCCAGCAGCCAAGATAGGGTCGGGGAGCTGTTTTTT
cdr3_aa: CASSQDRVGELFF

d_call: .
v_call: TRBV27
clone_size: .
j_call: TRBJ2-1
cdr3_nt: TGTGCCAGCAGTTTTGCACCGCCTACCTACAATGAGCAGTTCTTC
cdr3_aa: CASSFAPPTYNEQFF

d_call: TRBD2
v_call: TRBV20-1
clone_size: .
j_call: TRBJ2-2
cdr3_nt: TGCAGTGCTGAATTGGCGGGGGGCGCGAACACCGGGGAGCTGTTTTTT
cdr3_aa: CSAELAGGANTGELFF

d_call: .
v_call: TRBV7-8
clone_size: .
j_call: TRBJ2-6
cdr3_nt: TGTGCCAGCAGCTTAGATGTGAACTCTGGGGCCAACGTCCTGACTTTC
cdr3_aa: CASSLDVNSGANVLTF

d_call: TRBD2
v_call: TRBV5-4
clone_size: .
j_call: TRBJ2-1
cdr3_nt: TGTGCCAGCAGCTTGGACGGCGGGGGGCGGGTAGATGAGCAGTTCTTC
cdr3_aa: CASSLDGGGRVDEQFF

d_call: TRBD1
v_call: TRBV7-3
clone_size: .
j_call: TRBJ2-3
cdr3_nt: TGTGCCAGCAGCTTAGGGACAGGGGGCGACCATACGCAGTATTTT
cdr3_aa: CASSLGTGGDHTQYF

d_call: TRBD2
v_call: TRBV20-1
clone_size: .
j_call: TRBJ2-1
cdr3_nt: TGCAGTGCCCCAGAGGGAAGCGGGGGGGCCTGGGATGAGCAGTTCTTC
cdr3_aa: CSAPEGSGGAWDEQFF

d_call: .
v_call: TRBV6-1
clone_size: .
j_call: TRBJ2-2
cdr3_nt: TGTGCCAGCAGTGTAGCGTCCGGGGAGCTGTTTTTT
cdr3_aa: CASSVASGELFF

d_call: TRBD1
v_call: TRBV30
clone_size: .
j_call: TRBJ2-1
cdr3_nt: TGTGCCTGGAATGGGGACAGGGCTACATACAATGAGCAGTTCTTC
cdr3_aa: CAWNGDRATYNEQFF

d_call: .
v_call: TRBV7-6
clone_size: .
j_call: TRBJ2-4
cdr3_nt: TGTGCCAGCAGCTTAGCAGGGTCCAATCCGAACATTCAGTACTTC
cdr3_aa: CASSLAGSNPNIQYF